The 8 T cell receptor beta chains presented below share a single source sample, sequenced in a study of T cells in Graves' hyperthyroidism and ophthalmopathy. The investigators amplified TCR beta CDR3 regions from RNA transcripts. TCR CDR3 regions were first amplified by RT-PCR with HTBI primers. From the multiplex PCR reads, TCRdb called clonotypes with MiXCR, one entry per CDR3 protein. The sample records approximately 570,000 distinct CDR3 sequences, about 20% being singletons. The sample was blood. These receptors were obtained from a middle-aged man with Graves' ophthalmopathy.

This sequence joins TRBV10-2 and TRBJ1-4, with 7 bases matching TRBD1. Germline V gives CDR1 WSHSY, CDR2 SAAADI. The V segment lost 6 bases and the J segment 4 bases; nucleotides outside the gene matches: 2. This CDR3 is built from 13 residues. The CDR3 loop is CASRGQLNEKLFF. The CDR3 region has the DNA TGCGCCAGCAGGGGACAGCTTAATGAAAAACTGTTTTTT.

This clonotype was counted at least ten times. The rearrangement links TRBV12-3 or TRBV12-4 to TRBJ1-1, with 9 bases matching TRBD1. Unmatched junction bases numbered 8, after V lost 5 bases and J lost 4 bases. This CDR3 region has 15 residues. The DNA for the CDR3 is TGTGCCAGCAGTCGTACAGGGGGCATAGGCACTGAAGCTTTCTTT. Protein: CASSRTGGIGTEAFF.

V usage is TRBV2 and J usage is TRBJ1-2, with TRBD1 identical over 8 bases. Germline-derived CDR1 and CDR2 are SNHLY and FYNNEI. V was pared by 9 bases and J by 8 bases, with 11 bases of the junction left unmatched. The CDR3 loop spans 13 amino acids. The CDR3 spells CASSSDRVEGYTF. In DNA, the CDR3 is TGTGCCAGTTCTTCGGACAGGGTGGAGGGCTACACCTTC.

This clonotype was counted many times. At one boundary the junction diverges from the germline segment, which might be a read error. This chain links TRBV2 with TRBJ2-7; 10 bases agree with TRBD2. The germline gives CDR1 SNHLY, CDR2 FYNNEI. The CDR3 extends over 14 amino acids. CDR3 bases: TGTGCCAGCAGTAAAGCGGGGGGGCTGTATGAGCAGTACTTC. It specifies CASSKAGGLYEQYF.

This clonotype appeared many times. This chain joins TRBV3-1 and TRBJ1-2, with D maybe TRBD1 (5 bases). This CDR3 comprises 13 residues. The germline CDR1 and CDR2 sequences are LGHDT and YNNKEL (reference sequence). The V gene lost 4 bases and the J gene lost 3 bases, with 9 bases spanning the gap. The CDR3 nucleotides read TGTGCCAGCAGCCGCGGGACCGACTATGGCTACACCTTC. Translating gives CASSRGTDYGYTF.

This clonotype occurred a few times. The genes are TRBV28 and TRBJ2-6, with no clear D. V gave up 3 bases and J gave up 0 bases, with 12 bases separating them. This CDR3 has 17 amino acids. Germline CDR1 is MDHEN and CDR2 is SYDVKM. CDR3 amino acids: CASSLAAANSGANVLTF. The CDR3 DNA follows: TGTGCCAGCAGTTTGGCGGCGGCCAACTCTGGGGCCAACGTCCTGACTTTC.

This clonotype was observed many times. The CDR3 protein is CSVDFINGYTF. The DNA of the CDR3 is TGCAGCGTTGACTTCATCAATGGCTACACCTTC. The chain employs TRBV29-1 and TRBJ1-2; D unresolved. V lost 3 bases to trimming and J lost 6 bases, with 8 bases between them. CDR3 length: 11 amino acids. Germline V CDR1 and CDR2: SQVTM, ANQGSEA.

The sample holds a few counts of this clonotype. The chain has TRBV20-1 and TRBJ2-2; 13 positions agree with TRBD2. Germline V gene data show CDR1 as DFQATT and CDR2 as SNEGSKA (reference sequence). J was trimmed by 3 bases and V by 3 bases; bases with no gene match: 4. CDR3 length: 16 amino acids. Written as DNA, the CDR3 is TGCAGTGCTAGCCATACTAGCGGGAGGGACACCGGGGAGCTGTTTTTT. It is translated as CSASHTSGRDTGELFF.